The 26 T cell receptor beta chains below were found in one sample sequenced in a study of T cell clones after liver transplantation. Method: immunoSEQ multiplex PCR; TCRdb's copy keeps in-frame clones and lacks some. The sample lists around 110,000 clones, 75% to 95% occurring once. The sample here was CD4+ T cells from blood, taken 12 months after liver transplant. These receptors originate from a human patient who received a liver transplant. Some of these T cells may belong to the graft donor.

The chain recombines TRBV19 with TRBJ1-5; D uncertain. The CDR3 spans 14 residues. In germline, CDR1 is LNHDA, CDR2 SQIVND (reference sequence). V gave up 7 bases and J gave up 3 bases, with 13 bases separating them. DNA of the CDR3: TGTGCCAGTACCGGACGGGTCCCCAATCAGCCCCAGCATTTT. Translation: CASTGRVPNQPQHF. Variable domain in full (rest from reference TRBV19 and TRBJ1-5): DGGITQSPKYLFRKEGQNVTLSCEQNLNHDAMYWYRQDPGQGLRLIYYSQIVNDFQKGDIAEGYSVSREKKESFPLTVTSAQKNPTAFYLCASTGRVPNQPQHFGDGTRLSIL.

V is TRBV7-6 and J is TRBJ1-5; 7 nucleotides line up with TRBD1. V was clipped by 5 bases and J by 7 bases; unmatched bases: 8. Germline CDR1 reads SGHVS; CDR2 reads FNYEAQ. The CDR3 runs 14 residues. Written as DNA, the CDR3 is TGTGCCAGCAGCAGCCGCAGGGGGGGACAGCCCCAGCATTTT. Translating gives CASSSRRGGQPQHF.

CDR3 region: CASSRGGETQYF. The CDR3 nucleotides read TGTGCCAGTAGTAGAGGTGGAGAGACCCAGTACTTC. The chain is built from TRBV19 and TRBJ2-5; D unclear. The length of the CDR3 is 12 residues. Germline V lookup: CDR1 LNHDA, CDR2 SQIVND (reference sequence). The germline V and J ends were trimmed by 4 bases and 4 bases, with 7 bases remaining between them.

This chain uses TRBV11-3 with TRBJ2-7; D gene unclear. V was pared by 2 bases and J by 6 bases, with 11 bases between. The CDR3 length is 13 residues. Per the germline V gene, CDR1 is SGHNT and CDR2 is YENEEA. The CDR3 reads CASSLRDGGEQYF. The CDR3 coding sequence is TGTGCCAGCAGCTTAAGGGATGGCGGCGAGCAGTACTTC.

This clone appeared a single time. CDR3 bases: TGTGCCAGCAGCCCCGGGACCAACCCCTACGAGCAGTACTTC. This sequence encodes CASSPGTNPYEQYF. This chain uses TRBV7-2 with TRBJ2-7; D may correspond to TRBD1 or TRBD2 (5 bases each). The CDR3 has 14 residues. Germline V gene lookup returns CDR1 SGHTA and CDR2 FQGNSA. Trimming took 5 bases from V and 2 from J, leaving 13 bases between them.

The V and J genes are TRBV5-1 and TRBJ2-3; perhaps TRBD2 as D (6 bases). V lost 4 bases, J lost 2 bases, and 14 bases lay in between. The germline gives CDR1 SGHRS, CDR2 YFSETQ. The CDR3 spans 15 residues. CDR3 bases: TGCGCCAGCAGCATTAGCGGAGCCTCCACAGATACGCAGTATTTT. Its protein is CASSISGASTDTQYF.

The rearrangement joins TRBV30 to TRBJ2-2, with 7 bases identical to TRBD1. The V gene's germline CDR1 is GTSNPN and CDR2 SVGIG (reference sequence). V was clipped by 0 bases and J by 4 bases; unmatched bases: 11. The CDR3 sequence is 17 residues long. The CDR3 region has the DNA TGTGCCTGGAGTGTACACCGGCGGGCAGGGGGCACCGGGGAGCTGTTTTTT. Its translation is CAWSVHRRAGGTGELFF. The whole variable domain, remainder taken from reference TRBV30 and TRBJ2-2, is SQTIHQWPATLVQPVGSPLSLECTVEGTSNPNLYWYRQAAGRGLQLLFYSVGIGQISSEVPQNLSASRPQDRQFILSSKKLLLSDSGFYLCAWSVHRRAGGTGELFFGEGSRLTVL.

The gene calls are TRBV5-5 and TRBJ2-5; D unresolved. V lost 7 bases and J 1 base, leaving 11 bases between the germline ends. CDR3 length: 13 amino acids. The germline gives CDR1 SGHKS, CDR2 YYEKEE (reference sequence). In nucleotides, the CDR3 is TGTGCCAGCCAGCCTGGGCTCCAAGAGACCCAGTACTTC. This gives the protein CASQPGLQETQYF.

The CDR3 sequence is CASSSGLGEQYF. CDR3 bases: TGTGCCAGCAGTTCCGGCCTCGGCGAGCAGTACTTC. The chain links TRBV27 to TRBJ2-7; D uncertain. Germline CDR1 and CDR2: MNHEY and SMNVEV (reference sequence). V was pared by 4 bases and J by 6 bases, with 10 bases between. The CDR3 has 12 amino acids.

The chain carries TRBV11-3 and TRBJ2-7; TRBD1 might be the D (6 bases). Germline assignment: CDR1 SGHNT and CDR2 YENEEA. Between the trimmed V and J ends, which lost 4 bases and 3 bases, there was a span of 16 bases. The CDR3 runs to 15 residues. The CDR3 region is CASSSAGTPNYEQYF. The DNA for the CDR3 is TGTGCCAGCAGCTCAGCCGGGACACCAAACTACGAGCAGTACTTC.

This chain joins TRBV11-2 and TRBJ2-1; 13 bases are shared with TRBD2. V dropped 3 bases and J dropped 4; count of bases not matched to a gene: 6. Per germline, CDR1 SGHAT and CDR2 FQNNGV. This CDR3 contains 17 residues. CDR3 loop: CASSLGRTSGRYNEQFF. In nucleotides, the CDR3 is TGTGCCAGCAGCTTGGGGAGGACTAGCGGGAGATACAATGAGCAGTTCTTC.

This clone was seen a single time. The J gene is TRBJ2-5, the V gene TRBV5-4, with D possibly being TRBD2 (5 bases). Germline values: CDR1 SGHNT, CDR2 YYREEE (reference sequence). The CDR3 runs to 13 residues. The V end was cut by 2 bases, the J end by 2 bases, with 7 bases between. CDR3 sequence: CASSFREQETQYF. As DNA, the CDR3 is TGTGCCAGCAGCTTCCGGGAACAAGAGACCCAGTACTTC.

V is TRBV6-5 and J is TRBJ1-1; a weak D match, TRBD1 (5 bases). Germline CDR1 and CDR2: MNHEY and SVGAGI. This CDR3 is built from 14 residues. The V and J ends lost 6 bases and 1 base respectively, with 12 bases between them. This CDR3 is CASRRPGGNTEAFF. CDR3 DNA: TGTGCCAGCAGGCGACCCGGGGGGAACACTGAAGCTTTCTTT.

The V and J genes are TRBV5-1 and TRBJ2-1, with 9 nucleotides matching TRBD1. V was clipped by 4 bases and J by 10 bases; unmatched bases: 12. The CDR3 runs to 15 residues. Germline CDR1 SGHRS, CDR2 YFSETQ. Here the CDR3 DNA reads TGCGCCAGCAGCCTACCGGGACAGGGCCGACAGGAGCAGTTCTTC. This sequence encodes CASSLPGQGRQEQFF.

The gene calls are TRBV14 and TRBJ2-1, with 7 bases that match TRBD2. CDR1 and CDR2 from the germline V gene are SGHDN and FVKESK. The CDR3 extends over 16 amino acids. With 0 bases clipped from V and 8 bases from J, the junction kept 10 bases outside the gene matches. The CDR3 region is CASSQEAGWGGYEQFF. The DNA of the CDR3 is TGTGCCAGCAGCCAAGAAGCGGGATGGGGTGGTTATGAGCAGTTCTTC.

V and J are TRBV15 and TRBJ1-2; D gene ambiguous. The CDR3 has 13 amino acids. Germline V gives CDR1 LNHNV, CDR2 YYDKDF (reference sequence). Trimming stripped 0 bases from V and 5 bases from J, with 7 bases between. The CDR3 spells CATSRDQQYGYTF. CDR3 coding DNA: TGTGCCACCAGCAGAGATCAACAGTATGGCTACACCTTC.

The chain combines TRBV5-4 with TRBJ2-7, with 12 bases that match TRBD1. V gave up 3 bases and J gave up 5 bases; unmatched junction bases: 6. From germline, CDR1 is SGHNT and CDR2 YYREEE (reference sequence). The CDR3 extends over 15 amino acids. In DNA form, the CDR3 reads TGTGCCAGCAGCTGGACCGGGACAGGGGGCCACGAGCAGTACTTC. This gives the protein CASSWTGTGGHEQYF.

The chain couples TRBV19 to TRBJ2-7; D is uncertain. Trimming pared 1 base from V and 3 bases from J, leaving 7 bases between. CDR1 is LNHDA and CDR2 is SQIVND in the germline V gene (reference sequence). The CDR3 runs 13 residues. CDR3 region: CASSIGGFYEQYF. The DNA of the CDR3 is TGTGCCAGTAGTATAGGCGGATTCTACGAGCAGTACTTC.

The chain recombines TRBV5-1 with TRBJ2-4; 8 bases fit TRBD1. The CDR3 sequence is 14 residues long. The germline V gene encodes CDR1 SGHRS and CDR2 YFSETQ. With V trimmed by 3 bases and J by 8 bases, 7 bases remained unmatched. DNA of the CDR3: TGCGCCAGCAGCTCCGGGACAGGAGATGACATTCAGTACTTC. Its translation: CASSSGTGDDIQYF.

The chain uses TRBV4-1 and TRBJ2-1; D gene unclear. CDR3 length equals 15 residues. Germline values: CDR1 MGHRA, CDR2 YSYEKL. V dropped 5 bases and J dropped 0 bases, with 11 bases sitting between them. This chain's CDR3 is CASSFITSSYNEQFF. In nucleotides, the CDR3 is TGCGCCAGCAGCTTTATTACGAGCTCCTACAATGAGCAGTTCTTC.

The genes are TRBV11-3 and TRBJ2-3; 8 bases are a match to TRBD2. Germline assignment: CDR1 SGHNT and CDR2 YENEEA. The CDR3 has 18 amino acids. The V and J ends lost 5 bases and 2 bases, in that order; junction bases with no gene match: 15. The CDR3 is CASSPTDSGTTHTDTQYF. CDR3 bases: TGTGCCAGCAGCCCGACGGATAGCGGGACGACTCACACAGATACGCAGTATTTT.

The rearrangement uses TRBV19 and TRBJ1-4; D is possibly TRBD1 (6 bases). Germline-derived CDR1 and CDR2 are LNHDA and SQIVND (reference sequence). V lost 5 bases and J 5 bases, leaving 15 bases between the germline ends. The CDR3 contains 15 residues. The CDR3 protein is CASSLTGTANEKLFF. In DNA, the CDR3 is TGTGCCAGTAGTTTAACAGGGACGGCGAATGAAAAACTGTTTTTT.

The chain recombines TRBV9 with TRBJ2-6, with 7 bases that match TRBD1. The V gene's germline CDR1 is SGDLS and CDR2 YYNGEE. This CDR3 is built from 16 residues. Losses at the gene ends were 4 bases for V and 0 bases for J; bases not matched to a gene: 4. CDR3 in DNA: TGTGCCAGCAGCTTGGGACAGTTCTCTGGGGCCAACGTCCTGACTTTC. It codes for CASSLGQFSGANVLTF. The variable domain in full, with the rest retrieved from reference TRBV9 and TRBJ2-6, is DSGVTQTPKHLITATGQRVTLRCSPRSGDLSVYWYQQSLDQGLQFLIQYYNGEERAKGNILERFSAQQFPDLHSELNLSSLELGDSALYFCASSLGQFSGANVLTFGAGSRLTVL.

This chain connects TRBV11-2 to TRBJ2-3; TRBD2 agrees at 7 bases. Trimming at V came to 5 bases and at J to 7 bases, leaving 9 bases not matched to a gene. CDR1 and CDR2 (germline): SGHAT, FQNNGV. CDR3 length: 14 amino acids. The CDR3 region is CASSGSSGAHTQYF. The CDR3 nucleotides are TGTGCCAGCAGCGGGTCGAGCGGGGCGCATACGCAGTATTTT.

This chain links TRBV6-5 with TRBJ2-4; no clear D. Germline CDR1 MNHEY, CDR2 SVGAGI. Trimming removed 2 bases at V and 3 bases at J, with 11 bases between. The CDR3 loop spans 15 amino acids. CDR3 residues: CASSYGRGIKNIQYF. In DNA, the CDR3 is TGTGCCAGCAGTTACGGAAGAGGTATCAAAAACATTCAGTACTTC.

J is TRBJ2-4 and V is TRBV4-3; D is possibly TRBD2 (5 bases). The CDR3 consists of 15 residues. Germline CDR1 is LGHNA and CDR2 is YSLEER. The V end was cut by 3 bases, the J end by 6 bases, with 15 bases between. The CDR3 here is CASSHSWEGRNIQYF. The CDR3 coding sequence is TGCGCCAGCAGCCACTCATGGGAAGGGAGAAACATTCAGTACTTC.